This entry concerns a single T cell receptor (beta chain). The data were obtained in a study of blood T cells in healthy people across ages. Across the whole study: About one barcoded beta molecule per two T cells was the capture yield of template switching.

A second roughly 6 to 12 cycle PCR used barcoded and J-beta primers. Via MiXCR, TCRdb re-called the 5' RACE reads, giving one row per CDR3 protein. The profile shows more than 900,000 distinct CDR3 sequences, just under 30% of them singletons. Germline CDR1 SEHNR, CDR2 FQNEAQ (reference sequence). The CDR3 contains 16 residues. The V gene end was trimmed by 5 bases and the J gene end by 7 bases; junction bases not matched to a gene: 9. This sample also appeared in a second study, on T cells of mothers and their children. This second study notes: Each mother gave over 9.5 million TCR beta CDR3 reads; each child, some 3 million. With unrelated pairs as the comparison, related mother-child pairs had a slightly higher overlap that was not significant.

The V and J genes are TRBV7-9 and TRBJ2-1, with TRBD2 identical over 12 bases. The specimen was blood. The TCR was taken from a woman aged 40-49 years in good health. CDR3 nucleotides: TGTGCCAGCAGCCCCGTGAGACTAGCGGGAGAGAATGAGCAGTTCTTC. This sequence encodes CASSPVRLAGENEQFF. The whole variable domain, remainder taken from reference TRBV7-9 and TRBJ2-1, is DTGVSQNPRHKITKRGQNVTFRCDPISEHNRLYWYRQTLGQGPEFLTYFQNEAQLEKSRLLSDRFSAERPKGSFSTLEIQRTEQGDSAMYLCASSPVRLAGENEQFFGPGTRLTVL.